A selection of T cell receptor beta chains follows, all from one sample in a study of early T cells in non-severe SARS-CoV-2 infection. TCRdb re-analysed the 5' RACE reads in MiXCR, keeping a single row per CDR3 protein. Seen here are about 63,000 distinct CDR3 sequences, roughly 13% observed once, and the top ten hold around 4.6%. Sequencing used whole blood. The source is an adult who was a healthcare worker with PCR-confirmed SARS-CoV-2 infection or an uninfected control (not recorded which). Both conserved end residues are part of each CDR3. The D gene is left open where the match is weak. Size is stated for part of the rows, as once, few or many counts, or as a class when the clone is expanded.

D gene: .
clone size: .
V gene: TRBV6-5
J gene: TRBJ1-6
CDR3 protein: CASRSQGYNSPLHF
CDR3 DNA: TGTGCCAGCAGGAGTCAGGGCTATAATTCACCCCTCCACTTT

D gene: TRBD2
clone size: many
V gene: TRBV6-6
J gene: TRBJ2-3
CDR3 protein: CASSSLAEMRYTQYF
CDR3 DNA: TGTGCCAGCAGTTCCCTAGCGGAGATGCGGTATACGCAGTATTTT

D gene: .
clone size: few
V gene: TRBV5-1
J gene: TRBJ2-1
CDR3 protein: CASSLATPRGGNEQFF
CDR3 DNA: TGCGCCAGCAGCTTGGCAACACCCCGAGGGGGCAATGAGCAGTTCTTC

D gene: .
clone size: few
V gene: TRBV2
J gene: TRBJ2-5
CDR3 protein: CASSGRGYQETQYF
CDR3 DNA: TGTGCCAGCAGTGGTCGGGGTTACCAAGAGACCCAGTACTTC

D gene: TRBD2
clone size: few
V gene: TRBV5-5
J gene: TRBJ2-7
CDR3 protein: CASSFREGLRYEQYF
CDR3 DNA: TGTGCCAGCAGCTTTAGGGAGGGCCTAAGGTACGAGCAGTACTTC

D gene: .
clone size: many
V gene: TRBV6-5
J gene: TRBJ2-2
CDR3 protein: CASSYEALLKNTGELFF
CDR3 DNA: TGTGCCAGCAGTTACGAGGCATTGCTAAAGAACACCGGGGAGCTGTTTTTT

D gene: .
clone size: many
V gene: TRBV29-1
J gene: TRBJ2-3
CDR3 protein: CSVEWGAGTDTQYF
CDR3 DNA: TGCAGCGTCGAATGGGGGGCTGGCACAGATACGCAGTATTTT

D gene: TRBD2
clone size: few
V gene: TRBV9
J gene: TRBJ2-2
CDR3 protein: CASDERGDQDTGELFF
CDR3 DNA: TGTGCCAGCGACGAACGGGGGGACCAAGACACCGGGGAGCTGTTTTTT

D gene: .
clone size: .
V gene: TRBV5-4
J gene: TRBJ2-2
CDR3 protein: CASSLQVGATNTGELFF
CDR3 DNA: TGTGCCAGCAGCTTGCAAGTGGGGGCTACGAACACCGGGGAGCTGTTTTTT

D gene: .
clone size: many
V gene: TRBV2
J gene: TRBJ2-5
CDR3 protein: CASSEVQETQYF
CDR3 DNA: TGTGCCAGCAGTGAAGTCCAAGAGACCCAGTACTTC

D gene: .
clone size: .
V gene: TRBV10-1
J gene: TRBJ1-3
CDR3 protein: CASSEAAGALSGNTIYF
CDR3 DNA: TGCGCCAGCAGTGAAGCGGCAGGGGCTCTCTCTGGAAACACCATATATTTT

D gene: .
clone size: few
V gene: TRBV5-1
J gene: TRBJ2-3
CDR3 protein: CASSFREGTDTQYF
CDR3 DNA: TGCGCCAGCAGCTTCAGGGAGGGCACAGATACGCAGTATTTT

D gene: .
clone size: once
V gene: TRBV12-3/TRBV12-4
J gene: TRBJ2-5
CDR3 protein: CASSPRTIIDPTETQYF
CDR3 DNA: TGTGCCAGCAGTCCTAGGACTATCATCGACCCCACAGAGACCCAGTACTTC

D gene: .
clone size: many
V gene: TRBV3-1
J gene: TRBJ1-6
CDR3 protein: CASSQGTQHSSYNSPLHF
CDR3 DNA: TGTGCCAGCAGCCAGGGAACCCAACATAGCTCCTATAATTCACCCCTCCACTTT

D gene: TRBD1
clone size: many
V gene: TRBV5-1
J gene: TRBJ2-1
CDR3 protein: CASSPDRGANNEQFF
CDR3 DNA: TGCGCCAGCAGTCCCGACAGGGGTGCGAACAATGAGCAGTTCTTC

D gene: TRBD2
clone size: many
V gene: TRBV5-1
J gene: TRBJ2-1
CDR3 protein: CASSPNLAGRNEQFF
CDR3 DNA: TGCGCCAGCAGCCCCAATCTAGCGGGGAGGAATGAGCAGTTCTTC

D gene: .
clone size: .
V gene: TRBV7-9
J gene: TRBJ1-1
CDR3 protein: CASSVRAGDTEAFF
CDR3 DNA: TGTGCCAGCAGCGTAAGGGCAGGAGACACTGAAGCTTTCTTT

D gene: .
clone size: .
V gene: TRBV7-9
J gene: TRBJ2-2
CDR3 protein: CASSDPGPNTGELFF
CDR3 DNA: TGTGCCAGCAGCGATCCGGGGCCGAACACCGGGGAGCTGTTTTTT

D gene: TRBD1
clone size: many
V gene: TRBV10-3
J gene: TRBJ1-2
CDR3 protein: CAISETGGGYGYTF
CDR3 DNA: TGTGCCATCAGTGAGACAGGGGGCGGCTATGGCTACACCTTC

D gene: .
clone size: few
V gene: TRBV29-1
J gene: TRBJ1-5
CDR3 protein: CSVQHFSGQPQHF
CDR3 DNA: TGCAGCGTCCAACACTTTTCGGGACAGCCCCAGCATTTT

D gene: .
clone size: few
V gene: TRBV11-2
J gene: TRBJ2-3
CDR3 protein: CASSLAQGRDTQYF
CDR3 DNA: TGTGCCAGCAGCTTAGCTCAGGGTCGAGATACGCAGTATTTT

D gene: .
clone size: many
V gene: TRBV6-2/TRBV6-3
J gene: TRBJ1-2
CDR3 protein: CASREPAKGGYTF
CDR3 DNA: TGTGCCAGCAGGGAACCGGCAAAGGGGGGCTACACCTTC

D gene: TRBD2
clone size: many
V gene: TRBV12-3/TRBV12-4
J gene: TRBJ2-7
CDR3 protein: CASSGSGGADYEQYF
CDR3 DNA: TGTGCCAGCAGTGGTAGCGGGGGGGCGGACTACGAGCAGTACTTC

D gene: .
clone size: many
V gene: TRBV6-2/TRBV6-3
J gene: TRBJ2-7
CDR3 protein: CASLGDAGSYEQYF
CDR3 DNA: TGTGCCAGCCTGGGGGACGCAGGATCCTACGAGCAGTACTTC

D gene: TRBD1
clone size: .
V gene: TRBV5-1
J gene: TRBJ2-5
CDR3 protein: CASSSGTGVQETQYF
CDR3 DNA: TGCGCCAGCAGCTCCGGGACAGGAGTTCAAGAGACCCAGTACTTC

D gene: TRBD2
clone size: .
V gene: TRBV10-3
J gene: TRBJ2-3
CDR3 protein: CAISDTRTSGNTDTQYF
CDR3 DNA: TGTGCCATCAGTGACACTAGGACTAGCGGAAACACAGATACGCAGTATTTT

D gene: .
clone size: .
V gene: TRBV9
J gene: TRBJ1-2
CDR3 protein: CASSVRQGYGYTF
CDR3 DNA: TGTGCCAGCAGCGTTCGGCAGGGGTATGGCTACACCTTC

D gene: TRBD1
clone size: many
V gene: TRBV6-6
J gene: TRBJ2-6
CDR3 protein: CASNPGQGDSGANVLTF
CDR3 DNA: TGTGCCAGCAATCCGGGACAGGGGGACTCTGGGGCCAACGTCCTGACTTTC

D gene: TRBD1
clone size: .
V gene: TRBV4-3
J gene: TRBJ1-2
CDR3 protein: CASSQDDRGYYGYTF
CDR3 DNA: TGCGCCAGCAGCCAGGATGACAGGGGTTACTATGGCTACACCTTC

D gene: .
clone size: many
V gene: TRBV9
J gene: TRBJ2-1
CDR3 protein: CASSVAGAYNEQFF
CDR3 DNA: TGTGCCAGCAGCGTAGCGGGGGCGTACAATGAGCAGTTCTTC

D gene: .
clone size: .
V gene: TRBV30
J gene: TRBJ2-2
CDR3 protein: CAWRLTDGELFF
CDR3 DNA: TGTGCCTGGAGGCTTACGGATGGGGAGCTGTTTTTT

D gene: .
clone size: many
V gene: TRBV12-3/TRBV12-4
J gene: TRBJ2-2
CDR3 protein: CASSFQGHTGELFF
CDR3 DNA: TGTGCCAGCAGTTTTCAGGGTCACACCGGGGAGCTGTTTTTT

D gene: .
clone size: many
V gene: TRBV7-9
J gene: TRBJ2-1
CDR3 protein: CASSTRVEQFF
CDR3 DNA: TGTGCCAGCAGCACGAGGGTTGAGCAGTTCTTC

D gene: .
clone size: many
V gene: TRBV5-1
J gene: TRBJ2-1
CDR3 protein: CASSLRGAPNEQFF
CDR3 DNA: TGCGCCAGCAGCTTGAGGGGGGCGCCTAATGAGCAGTTCTTC

D gene: .
clone size: many
V gene: TRBV5-5
J gene: TRBJ1-6
CDR3 protein: CASSLIGQVNSPLHF
CDR3 DNA: TGTGCCAGCAGCTTGATTGGGCAGGTGAATTCACCCCTCCACTTT

D gene: .
clone size: many
V gene: TRBV7-2
J gene: TRBJ2-2
CDR3 protein: CASSAQGRSNTGELFF
CDR3 DNA: TGTGCCAGCAGCGCGCAGGGGAGATCGAACACCGGGGAGCTGTTTTTT

D gene: TRBD1
clone size: few
V gene: TRBV18
J gene: TRBJ2-6
CDR3 protein: CASSAGTGFSGANVLTF
CDR3 DNA: TGTGCCAGCTCAGCCGGGACAGGCTTCTCTGGGGCCAACGTCCTGACTTTC

D gene: TRBD1
clone size: many
V gene: TRBV6-6
J gene: TRBJ2-1
CDR3 protein: CASSIDRGLYNEQFF
CDR3 DNA: TGTGCCAGCAGCATAGACAGGGGGCTTTACAATGAGCAGTTCTTC

D gene: .
clone size: many
V gene: TRBV7-2
J gene: TRBJ2-2
CDR3 protein: CASSQSTVNTGELFF
CDR3 DNA: TGTGCCAGCAGCCAGTCAACCGTCAACACCGGGGAGCTGTTTTTT

D gene: TRBD2
clone size: .
V gene: TRBV9
J gene: TRBJ2-7
CDR3 protein: CASSVGLAGAEYEQYF
CDR3 DNA: TGTGCCAGCAGCGTAGGGCTAGCGGGGGCAGAATACGAGCAGTACTTC

D gene: .
clone size: many
V gene: TRBV19
J gene: TRBJ2-2
CDR3 protein: CASSSRGTNTGELFF
CDR3 DNA: TGTGCCAGTAGTAGCCGAGGGACTAACACCGGGGAGCTGTTTTTT

D gene: .
clone size: .
V gene: TRBV25-1
J gene: TRBJ1-2
CDR3 protein: CASSEGDYGYTF
CDR3 DNA: TGTGCCAGCAGTGAAGGAGACTATGGCTACACCTTC

D gene: TRBD1
clone size: .
V gene: TRBV12-3/TRBV12-4
J gene: TRBJ1-5
CDR3 protein: CASSPAGGDRPQHF
CDR3 DNA: TGTGCCAGCAGTCCCGCAGGGGGGGATCGGCCCCAGCATTTT

D gene: .
clone size: few
V gene: TRBV2
J gene: TRBJ2-7
CDR3 protein: CASSDPSVSSYEQYF
CDR3 DNA: TGTGCCAGCAGTGATCCTAGCGTGAGCTCCTACGAGCAGTACTTC

D gene: TRBD2
clone size: .
V gene: TRBV18
J gene: TRBJ2-3
CDR3 protein: CASSPSASGETDTQYF
CDR3 DNA: TGTGCCAGCTCACCATCGGCTAGCGGGGAGACAGATACGCAGTATTTT

D gene: .
clone size: few
V gene: TRBV19
J gene: TRBJ1-4
CDR3 protein: CASSISTYEKLFF
CDR3 DNA: TGTGCCAGTAGTATCAGCACCTATGAAAAACTGTTTTTT

D gene: .
clone size: many
V gene: TRBV3-1
J gene: TRBJ2-7
CDR3 protein: CASSQEGPTYEQYF
CDR3 DNA: TGTGCCAGCAGCCAAGAAGGTCCGACCTACGAGCAGTACTTC

D gene: TRBD1
clone size: few
V gene: TRBV29-1
J gene: TRBJ1-1
CDR3 protein: CSVLRGISAFF
CDR3 DNA: TGCAGCGTTCTCAGGGGGATTTCAGCTTTCTTT